This T cell receptor beta chain emerged from a study of identical twins. Findings and caveats of the study: Beta clonotypes that were abundant in cord blood contained fewer insertions, a pattern absent from memory repertoires. Beta out-of-frame sequences showed weaker excess twin sharing. Conclusions were drawn cross-sectionally by statistical analysis, without following the same donors.

Comments on this clonotype: Its cognate antigen is unknown.

Each CDR3 protein gets one entry after TCRdb re-called the 5' RACE reads with MiXCR. This repertoire shows hundreds of thousands of distinct CDR3 sequences, 6% to 6.5% found once; its top ten account for about 1.8%. The receptor was derived from a man aged 18-30 years in good health. Sequences were obtained from naive T cells sorted from blood.

This CDR3 reads CSADPGLAFTDTQYF. The CDR3 DNA sequence: TGCAGTGCAGACCCGGGACTAGCGTTTACAGATACGCAGTATTTT. The chain carries TRBV20-1 and TRBJ2-3; 10 bases match TRBD2. The CDR3 has 15 residues. Germline V gene lookup returns CDR1 DFQATT and CDR2 SNEGSKA (reference sequence). Unmatched junction bases numbered 9, after V lost 6 bases and J lost 3 bases.